One and the same sample provided the 12 T cell receptor beta chains below, sequenced in a study of cytomegalovirus exposure and HLA in healthy donors. Primers for the PCR totalled 60 Vbeta and 13 Jbeta. Assay used: immunoSEQ multiplex PCR; TCRdb lists only in-frame clones, some missing. The sample lists over 150,000 clones, 75% occurring once. Specimen: PBMCs. The receptor set was obtained from a male donor in good health and CMV-seronegative.

This clone was detected only a few times. The chain joins TRBV4-2 to TRBJ2-5; D is possibly TRBD2 (5 bases). Germline-derived CDR1 and CDR2 are LGHNA and YNFKEQ. Trimming took 0 bases from V and 2 from J, leaving 10 bases between them. The CDR3 consists of 15 residues. The CDR3 protein is CASSQERARQETQYF. In DNA form, the CDR3 reads TGTGCCAGCAGCCAAGAGAGGGCCCGGCAAGAGACCCAGTACTTC.

This clone came up once. This sequence joins TRBV27 and TRBJ1-6; possible D gene TRBD1, 5 bases. Germline values: CDR1 MNHEY, CDR2 SMNVEV (reference sequence). The CDR3 consists of 17 residues. The ends were cut back, 2 bases at V and 8 bases at J, with 19 bases in the middle. The CDR3 loop reads CASSLSQGWISYSPLHF. The CDR3 DNA reads TGTGCCAGCAGTTTAAGTCAGGGCTGGATATCGTATTCACCCCTCCACTTT.

The V call is TRBV7-2, the J call TRBJ2-2; possibly TRBD1 for D (5 bases). The CDR3 is 14 residues long. V shed 4 bases and J shed 4 bases, with 10 bases lying between them. Germline V gives CDR1 SGHTA, CDR2 FQGNSA. The chain's CDR3 is CASSSGLGTGELFF. Written as DNA, the CDR3 is TGTGCCAGCAGCTCAGGGCTAGGCACCGGGGAGCTGTTTTTT.

This clone has more than one count but fewer than ten. The CDR3 spells CASSYSGGAGETQYF. DNA for the CDR3: TGTGCCAGCAGCTATTCCGGGGGGGCGGGGGAGACCCAGTACTTC. The rearrangement uses TRBV7-6 and TRBJ2-5; 8 nucleotides match TRBD2. Germline CDR1 reads SGHVS; CDR2 reads FNYEAQ. This CDR3 contains 15 residues. V dropped 4 bases and J dropped 5; count of bases not matched to a gene: 9.

The gene calls are TRBV9 and TRBJ2-5, with 7 bases identical to TRBD1. The CDR3 has 13 amino acids. Per the germline V gene, CDR1 is SGDLS and CDR2 is YYNGEE. V lost 4 bases to trimming and J lost 5 bases; unmatched junction nucleotides: 5. In DNA form, the CDR3 reads TGTGCCAGCAGCCGAGGGGGCCGGGAGACCCAGTACTTC. This translates into CASSRGGRETQYF.

Here the CDR3 DNA reads TGTGCCACCAGCAGATCAGGACAGGGAGGTGAAAAACTGTTTTTT. Its translation: CATSRSGQGGEKLFF. This chain joins TRBV15 and TRBJ1-4; TRBD1 matches 8 bases. The CDR3 is 15 amino acids. The V gene's germline CDR1 is LNHNV and CDR2 YYDKDF (reference sequence). The V and J ends lost 2 bases and 7 bases, in that order; junction bases with no gene match: 6.

The V call is TRBV18, the J call TRBJ1-1, with D hard to call. Trimming stripped 4 bases from V and 7 bases from J, with 13 bases between. This CDR3 has 13 residues. From germline, CDR1 is KGHSH and CDR2 LQKENI. The CDR3 loop is CASSLPGSDEAFF. Written as DNA, the CDR3 is TGTGCCAGCTCACTACCCGGGTCGGATGAAGCTTTCTTT.

The chain employs TRBV10-1 and TRBJ1-5, with D perhaps matching TRBD1 (5 bases). CDR1 is WNHNN, CDR2 SYGVQD, per germline (reference sequence). V dropped 6 bases and J dropped 7 bases, with 13 bases sitting between them. The CDR3 runs 13 residues. The CDR3 DNA reads as TGCGCCAGCAGGTCAGGGTATAGCCAGCCCCAGCATTTT. Protein product: CASRSGYSQPQHF.

This clone was recorded a few times. The chain links TRBV5-1 to TRBJ2-2, with D possibly being TRBD1 (6 bases). The germline V gene has CDR1 SGHRS and CDR2 YFSETQ. This CDR3 is 14 amino acids long. Deletions cut 8 bases from V and 1 base from J, with 12 bases between. CDR3 amino acids: CASLPGQNTGELFF. CDR3 coding DNA: TGCGCCAGTCTACCGGGACAGAACACCGGGGAGCTGTTTTTT. Drawing the rest from reference TRBV5-1 and TRBJ2-2, the complete variable domain is KAGVTQTPRYLIKTRGQQVTLSCSPISGHRSVSWYQQTPGQGLQFLFEYFSETQRNKGNFPGRFSGRQFSNSRSEMNVSTLELGDSALYLCASLPGQNTGELFFGEGSRLTVL.

The chain uses TRBV5-6 and TRBJ1-2, with D perhaps TRBD1 (6 bases). V was shortened by 0 bases and J by 4 bases, with 13 bases between the two germline ends. The CDR3 totals 15 residues. CDR1 and CDR2 from the germline V gene are SGHDT and YYEEEE. The CDR3 reads CASSLAVAGVYGYTF. In DNA form, the CDR3 reads TGTGCCAGCAGCTTGGCTGTGGCAGGGGTCTATGGCTACACCTTC.

The chain combines TRBV29-1 with TRBJ2-1, with 10 nucleotides matching TRBD2. The CDR3 is made up of 15 amino acids. The V gene end was trimmed by 4 bases and the J gene end by 1 base; junction bases not matched to a gene: 4. Germline V gene sequence: CDR1 SQVTM, CDR2 ANQGSEA. CDR3 loop: CSVVLAGVSYNEQFF. CDR3 in DNA: TGCAGCGTTGTTCTAGCGGGGGTATCCTACAATGAGCAGTTCTTC.

The chain links TRBV25-1 to TRBJ1-4, with D tentatively TRBD1 (5 bases). Trimming shortened V by 0 bases and J by 1 base, and 15 bases separated the two germline ends. Germline assignment: CDR1 MGHDK and CDR2 SYGVNS. CDR3 length equals 18 residues. The CDR3 here is CASSEYRAAGQTNEKLFF. The CDR3 DNA is TGTGCCAGCAGTGAATATCGTGCCGCAGGGCAAACTAATGAAAAACTGTTTTTT. Combining the CDR3 with reference TRBV25-1 and TRBJ1-4 gives the whole variable domain EADIYQTPRYLVIGTGKKITLECSQTMGHDKMYWYQQDPGMELHLIHYSYGVNSTEKGDLSSESTVSRIRTEHFPLTLESARPSHTSQYLCASSEYRAAGQTNEKLFFGSGTQLSVL.